The 22 T cell receptor beta chains below come from one sample, sequenced in a study of CD8+CD57+ T cells in acquired aplastic anemia (dated by TCRdb to 2016 to 2019). For sequencing, an Illumina HiSeq 2000 was employed. Genomic DNA was used as template for profiling of TCR beta VDJ combinations and CDR3 sequences. In-frame beta chains were kept once TCRdb had trimmed the public reads at Q25 with fastp and called clones with MiXCR. Merged by CDR3 protein, the rows form single entries marked with the most common genes and DNA. Recorded for this sample are 200,000 to 250,000 distinct CDR3 sequences; 30% to 40% of them occurred a single time. The top ten clonotypes cover 0.95% to 1.2% of the sample. Source material: sorted CD4+, CD8+, or CD8+CD57+ T cells (not recorded which) from PBMCs. These receptors came from a human donor in good health, serving as a control.

This clonotype was found many times. The CDR3 nucleotides read TGTGCCAGCAGCATACTCCGGGACTCTTACAAGCAGTACTTC. Amino acids: CASSILRDSYKQYF. The V call is TRBV7-9, the J call TRBJ2-7, with a tentative D call TRBD2 (6 bases). The V gene's germline CDR1 is SEHNR and CDR2 FQNEAQ (reference sequence). V lost 5 bases and J 8 bases, leaving 19 bases between the germline ends. This CDR3 has 14 residues.

This clonotype was observed at least ten times. V is TRBV24-1 and J is TRBJ2-2; 10 bases align to TRBD2. This CDR3 spans 15 amino acids. CDR1 and CDR2 (germline): KGHDR, SFDVKD. V lost 6 bases and J lost 5; bases outside the gene matches: 5. The chain's CDR3 is CATSPSGGKTGELFF. Written as DNA, the CDR3 is TGTGCCACCAGTCCTAGCGGGGGCAAAACCGGGGAGCTGTTTTTT.

This clonotype was seen a single time. A read error is possible here, since a much larger clone lies one base away. The V call is TRBV20-1, the J call TRBJ2-7, with 8 bases lining up with TRBD2. Losses at the gene ends were 3 bases for V and 6 bases for J; bases not matched to a gene: 4. This CDR3 region has 12 residues. Germline-derived CDR1 and CDR2 are DFQATT and SNEGSKA (reference sequence). The CDR3 here is CSASGGACEQYF. In nucleotides, the CDR3 is TGCAGTGCTAGCGGGGGGGCCTGCGAGCAGTACTTC.

The genes are TRBV5-5 and TRBJ2-3; D may be TRBD1 (6 bases). Trimming cost V 3 bases and J 2 bases, with 13 bases left between them. This CDR3 has 15 residues. Per the germline V gene, CDR1 is SGHKS and CDR2 is YYEKEE (reference sequence). The CDR3 coding sequence is TGTGCCAGCAGCTCAGGACAGTTATTCACAGATACGCAGTATTTT. Translation gives CASSSGQLFTDTQYF.

V is TRBV29-1 and J is TRBJ1-2; TRBD1 matches 9 bases. Germline CDR1 SQVTM, CDR2 ANQGSEA. This CDR3 spans 14 amino acids. Unmatched junction bases numbered 10, after V lost 6 bases and J lost 5 bases. The CDR3 spells CSVLLPGTGYGYTF. The CDR3 DNA reads as TGCAGCGTCCTATTACCCGGGACAGGGTATGGCTACACCTTC.

This clonotype showed up many times. The rearrangement uses TRBV12-3 or TRBV12-4 and TRBJ1-2; D is uncertain. V was trimmed by 6 bases and J by 8 bases, leaving 16 bases between them. This CDR3 comprises 13 residues. The CDR3: CASSIQKTGGYTF. The CDR3 nucleotides read TGTGCCAGCAGCATACAGAAAACTGGGGGCTACACCTTC.

The chain carries TRBV2 and TRBJ2-7, with 7 bases identical to TRBD1. This CDR3 spans 13 amino acids. Trimming removed 6 bases from V and 12 bases from J; junction bases left unmatched: 14. CDR1 and CDR2 (germline): SNHLY, FYNNEI. The CDR3 sequence: CASSVQGETKPYF. The DNA for the CDR3 is TGTGCCAGCAGCGTCCAGGGGGAAACAAAACCGTACTTC.

This clonotype has just one count. Sequence at one end of the junction differs from germline and may be a read error. The chain employs TRBV6-1 and TRBJ2-1, with D unclear. The CDR3 is 13 residues long. Germline loops: CDR1 MNHNS, CDR2 SASEGT. The CDR3 DNA is TGTGTCAGCAGCAGAAAAACCGGGTACACACAGTTCTTC. Its translation: CVSSRKTGYTQFF.

The gene calls are TRBV15 and TRBJ1-4, with unresolved D. CDR3 length: 16 amino acids. Trimming removed 0 bases from V and 0 bases from J, with 8 bases in between. The germline V gene has CDR1 LNHNV and CDR2 YYDKDF (reference sequence). CDR3 DNA: TGTGCCACCAGCAGAGAGCCCCCGGCAACTAATGAAAAACTGTTTTTT. Protein: CATSREPPATNEKLFF.

This clonotype occurred a few times. CDR3: CASSPSRNNQPQHF. The CDR3 nucleotides read TGTGCCAGCTCACCAAGTAGGAACAATCAGCCCCAGCATTTT. V is TRBV18 and J is TRBJ1-5; D call uncertain. This CDR3 is built from 14 residues. Germline assignment: CDR1 KGHSH and CDR2 LQKENI. The V end was cut by 2 bases, the J end by 3 bases, with 8 bases between. Full variable domain (remainder filled in from reference TRBV18 and TRBJ1-5): NAGVMQNPRHLVRRRGQEARLRCSPMKGHSHVYWYRQLPEEGLKFMVYLQKENIIDESGMPKERFSAEFPKEGPSILRIQQVVRGDSAAYFCASSPSRNNQPQHFGDGTRLSIL.

This clonotype has more than one count but fewer than ten. Being one base from a much bigger clone, this may be a read error. This chain connects TRBV20-1 to TRBJ1-2; no reliable D call. CDR1 is DFQATT and CDR2 is SNEGSKA in the germline V gene (reference sequence). Trimming left V 2 bases short and J 13 bases short, with 11 bases between. The CDR3 covers 10 residues. The CDR3 coding sequence is TGCAGTGCTAGAAGCACTCCTGCCACCTTC. It translates to CSARSTPATF.

V usage is TRBV5-1 and J usage is TRBJ1-3, with a tentative D call TRBD1 (6 bases). The CDR3 totals 14 residues. Trimming cost V 1 base and J 7 bases, with 12 bases left between them. Germline loops: CDR1 SGHRS, CDR2 YFSETQ. The CDR3 DNA is TGCGCCAGCAGCTTGCTGTCAGGGGATAACACCATATATTTT. Translated: CASSLLSGDNTIYF.

As for this clonotype: A single base separates this from a much larger clone, so it may be a read error. The chain uses TRBV2 and TRBJ2-3; a weak D match, TRBD2 (6 bases). CDR3 length: 13 residues. Germline-derived CDR1 and CDR2 are SNHLY and FYNNEI. In DNA form, the CDR3 reads TGTGCCAGCACAAGGGACTTCACAGATACGCTGTATTTT. Translating it yields CASTRDFTDTLYF. Filled out from reference TRBV2 and TRBJ2-3, the complete variable domain reads EPEVTQTPSHQVTQMGQEVILRCVPISNHLYFYWYRQILGQKVEFLVSFYNNEISEKSEIFDDQFSVERPDGSNFTLKIRSTKLEDSAMYFCASTRDFTDTLYFGPGTRLTVL.

Notes on this clonotype: A junction end diverges from the germline sequence, so it may reflect a read error. This chain uses TRBV9 with TRBJ1-2; 7 nucleotides line up with TRBD1. This CDR3 spans 14 amino acids. Germline assignment: CDR1 SGDLS and CDR2 YYNGEE. The DNA for the CDR3 is TGTGCCAGCAGCGGGACGACAGGGTCCTATGACTACACCTTC. This encodes CASSGTTGSYDYTF.

Regarding this clonotype: This may be a read error: a much more frequent sequence differs by one nucleotide. The chain uses TRBV12-3 or TRBV12-4 and TRBJ1-1; possible D gene TRBD1, 6 bases. The CDR3 sequence is 14 residues long. The CDR3 protein is CTSSSNTGITEAFF. CDR3 coding DNA: TGTACCAGCAGTTCAAACACAGGGATCACTGAAGCTTTCTTT.

This clonotype was detected only a few times. The chain combines TRBV6-5 with TRBJ1-2, with 7 bases lining up with TRBD1. The CDR3 contains 14 residues. V was pared by 2 bases and J by 8 bases, with 8 bases of the junction left unmatched. CDR1 is MNHEY, CDR2 SVGAGI, per germline. CDR3 DNA: TGTGCCAGCAGTTACAGGGGGCTGGAGGGAGGCTACACCTTC. This codes for CASSYRGLEGGYTF.

This clonotype was seen many times. This chain connects TRBV20-1 to TRBJ2-3; TRBD2 matches at 11 bases. V lost 5 bases and J lost 2; bases outside the gene matches: 6. Germline lookup yields CDR1 DFQATT and CDR2 SNEGSKA (reference sequence). This CDR3 contains 15 residues. The DNA for the CDR3 is TGCAGTGCTGAGCGACTAGCGGGAAACACAGATACGCAGTATTTT. Translated, it gives CSAERLAGNTDTQYF.

The chain recombines TRBV11-1 with TRBJ1-4, with a weak D call TRBD1 (6 bases). The CDR3 has 17 amino acids. Germline V gives CDR1 SGHAT, CDR2 FQDESV (reference sequence). V was pared by 4 bases and J by 5 bases, with 20 bases between. CDR3 sequence reads: CASSWGRRTVANEKLFF. The DNA for the CDR3 is TGTGCCAGCAGCTGGGGGCGAAGGACCGTGGCGAATGAAAAACTGTTTTTT.

This chain connects TRBV12-3 or TRBV12-4 to TRBJ1-2; TRBD1 might be the D (5 bases). The CDR3 sequence is 13 residues long. V was pared by 3 bases and J by 8 bases, with 13 bases between. CDR3 residues: CASSLGPGRGYTF. The CDR3 DNA follows: TGTGCCAGCAGTTTGGGGCCGGGCAGGGGCTACACCTTC.

A few counts support this clonotype. The rearrangement uses TRBV6-1 and TRBJ2-5; D could derive from TRBD1 or TRBD2 (6 bases each). The CDR3 runs to 15 residues. The germline V gene has CDR1 MNHNS and CDR2 SASEGT. Trimming removed 2 bases at V and 5 bases at J, with 15 bases between. In DNA form, the CDR3 reads TGTGCCAGCAGTGAAATGTGGGGGGCTCGGGAGACCCAGTACTTC. Protein: CASSEMWGARETQYF.

V is TRBV20-1 and J is TRBJ1-1, with D perhaps TRBD1 (5 bases). Germline V CDR1 and CDR2: DFQATT, SNEGSKA (reference sequence). Trimming cost V 3 bases and J 5 bases, with 7 bases left between them. This CDR3 has 11 residues. The DNA for the CDR3 is TGCAGTGCTAGGGGGGGGACTGAAGCTTTCTTT. Translated: CSARGGTEAFF.

This clonotype was found a few times. The V and J genes are TRBV12-3 or TRBV12-4 and TRBJ1-1; 8 bases fit TRBD1. Unmatched junction bases numbered 8, after V lost 8 bases and J lost 3 bases. The CDR3 runs to 14 residues. CDR3 residues: CASGHRGWDTEAFF. The CDR3 DNA is TGTGCCAGCGGACACAGGGGGTGGGACACTGAAGCTTTCTTT.